Sequencing of this T cell receptor beta chain was carried out in a study of cytomegalovirus exposure and HLA in healthy donors (dated 2017 in TCRdb). Background on the whole study: An earlier analysis of approximately 600 of the donors reported approximately 270 Gb of sequence data and 117 million unique TCR beta sequences from some 180 million T cells. An early release that covered about 600 HLA-typed donors contained approximately 320 gigabases of sequencing data and about 84 million unique TCR sequences. Of the 350 to 450 genotyped donors, 65% to 90% were placed in the genetic ancestry cluster associated with self-reported Caucasian donors. The study was designed to test whether signatures of past pathogen exposure could be identified by cataloging public T cell receptors. Using immunosequencing, the study profiled T cell repertoires from 666 subjects and related those repertoires to cytomegalovirus serostatus. In addition to the first cohort of 666 subjects, a separate validation cohort of approximately 130 different subjects was used. The study combined high-throughput TCR immunosequencing, statistical association of individual TCRs with disease status, and machine learning to predict cytomegalovirus infection status. In a later analysis, previously published TCR beta repertoires from 550 to 750 donors were re-analyzed and high-resolution HLA genotyping was added so that TCR occurrence patterns could be studied. The later analysis used no new phenotypic data to find candidate immune exposures, relying instead on TCR beta sequences and their occurrence across donors. An earlier analysis of around 580 of the donors used high-throughput TCR beta sequencing to judge whether each TCR beta V gene segment behaved as functional or pseudogenic. Donor age, sex, ethnicity and CMV serostatus were compiled together with the repertoire data. In a later genetic analysis, genome-wide SNP genotypes for about three fifths of the 666 donors were used, and that subset was treated as a discovery cohort. Every discovery cohort repertoire had been produced on one sequencing platform. Both class I and class II loci were covered by HLA typing, at four-digit resolution. The number of donors typed differed by locus, with roughly 620-640 for A, B, C, DRB1 and DQB1, roughly 520 for DQA1, 600 to 610 for DPA1, and under 490 for DPB1. Four or five DR-DQ haplotypes were treated as single units for association and clustering because of strong linkage in the cohort. Across around 400 genotyped donors of the cohort, an average of about 200,000 unique TCR beta nucleotide sequences per donor were sequenced, and around 20% of those sequences were non-productive.

The cohort was made up of about 610 healthy bone marrow donors. All cohort members were sampled while nominally healthy, although unrecorded immune exposures were likely present. The donor tested CMV seronegative, placing the donor among the 350 or so seronegative members of the cohort. A peripheral blood sample was collected from each donor, and TCR beta sequencing was performed on peripheral blood mononuclear cells. Genomic DNA was extracted from the blood cell samples with the Qiagen DNeasy Blood Extraction Kit. This clone was seen a few times. Its recognized antigen is unknown. No clone much larger than this one lies a single base away; base qualities are absent. Broad study findings and their caveats: While some public TCRs were present in many individuals, most TCR sequences turned up only very rarely across donors. Strong co-occurrence of HLA alleles, especially DR and DQ, made assigning TCR associations to individual alleles difficult. Some IMGT-functional V segments, including TRBV6-2 and TRBV6-3, could not be told apart with the 87-base-pair reads, so those segments were excluded. The classifier was reported to diagnose cytomegalovirus status with high specificity and sensitivity in both the original cohort and the validation cohort. In an earlier analysis of under 600 of the donors, most TCR beta V segments were observed in productive rearrangements about 87% or about 30% of the time, broadly matching IMGT annotations. Compared with equally common non-associated chains, HLA-associated TCR beta chains in a later analysis were more clonally expanded and had lower generation probabilities. A further reported finding was that TCR beta sequences accurately predicted the HLA-A and HLA-B alleles for most subjects in the first cohort. Because HLA typing was unavailable for some donors at each locus, only the typed subset was used in association tests. Sequencing depth was assumed to be roughly uniform across donors in the presence/absence analyses, though that assumption may not hold. In a later analysis, the rate of TCR association differed among HLA loci, with DRB1 alleles having the most associated TCRs and HLA-C alleles having the fewest. The study gave a list of 150 to 200 TCR beta chains associated with cytomegalovirus. In a later genetic analysis, a missense DCLRE1C variant was associated with V-gene and J-gene trimming of TCR beta chains, and the association was replicated in an independent cohort. At a false discovery rate of 0.05, a later analysis linked about 17,000 TCR beta sequences to specific HLA alleles. Linkage disequilibrium might explain the correlated functional status among segregating V segments, but an unknown experimental factor could not be excluded. According to the authors, the approach could potentially be generalized to other disease states and immunological phenotypes. For the cohort, immune exposure information was limited to CMV serostatus. According to a later genetic analysis, donors in an Asian-associated ancestry cluster had fewer N-insertions in productive TCRs than the approximately 650-donor mean. A cluster of highly shared sequence variants was judged likely to represent a technical artifact of the sequencing pipeline. The cohort was sequenced for TCR beta chains only, and without alpha or paired-chain data the features that could be detected were limited. Because counts were too low, 15 to 20 rarely observed V segments, including chromosome 9 orphons, were excluded from the earlier analysis of around 640 of the donors. According to a later analysis, most CMV-associated TCR beta chains appeared to be HLA-restricted, and the HLA associations seemed to be driven largely by CMV exposure. In vitro tests confirmed that a few of the cytomegalovirus-associated TCR beta chains recognize cytomegalovirus antigens. According to a later analysis, parvovirus B19, influenza, CMV and Epstein-Barr virus appeared linked to several top co-occurrence clusters.

To prepare the library, the immunoSEQ multiplex PCR assay was applied. For the multiplex PCR, a mixture combining 60 forward primers for TCR Vbeta segments and 13 reverse primers for TCR Jbeta segments was used. The CDR3 region of rearranged TCR beta genes was amplified from genomic DNA by a multiplex PCR assay. On the Illumina HiSeq System, the amplified TCR beta libraries were sequenced as 87-base-pair reads. The authors processed their data as follows. Across the 670 or so repertoires, a later analysis counted approximately 83 million unique TCR beta chains, around 11 million of which were shared by at least two donors. A nearest-neighbor algorithm error-corrected the raw reads and collapsed the reads into unique sequences, merging closely related sequences to remove PCR and sequencing errors. Alignment of CDR3 sequences to IMGT reference sequences was used to assign V, D and J gene segments. For a sequence to be retained, a match of at least six nucleotides was required to both a V gene segment and a J gene segment. A rearrangement counted as productive if the CDR3 had no stop codons and remained in frame with V and J, and every other rearrangement counted as non-productive. Following IMGT convention, CDR3 was defined as the stretch from the second conserved V-encoded cysteine to the conserved J-encoded phenylalanine. The earlier analysis of 500 to 650 of the donors excluded any sequence lacking an unambiguous match to a single V gene segment. In an earlier analysis of approximately 590 of the donors, a V segment was called functional when productive rearrangements were above 56.7%, and segregating when the standard deviation between donors exceeded 5%. A statistical classification framework was developed to diagnose cytomegalovirus status using the catalog of TCR beta chain sequences. A later analysis assigned V and J genes by comparing TCR nucleotide sequences with IMGT/GENE-DB human TR gene sequences. The TCRdist pipeline was used in a later analysis to assign CDR3 sequences and most-parsimonious VDJ recombination scenarios. In a later analysis, each TCR beta chain was defined by its CDR3 amino acid sequence together with its V-gene family, and reads lacking a unique V-gene family were excluded. To address suspected cross-contamination and a sequencing artifact, a later analysis removed a few hundred highly shared, low-generation-probability nucleotide sequences. In a later analysis, a clonal expansion index was calculated for each public chain from normalized within-repertoire ranks of inferred template counts. A later analysis computed generation probabilities with a VDJ recombination model fitted to out-of-frame rearrangements, and checked the results against IGoR. In a later analysis, TCR-TCR, TCR-HLA and TCR-CMV co-occurrence was scored with hypergeometric tests, and a repertoire-size bias correction was applied to TCR pairs. False discovery rates were estimated in a later analysis by permuting HLA or CMV assignments 20 times. In a later analysis, co-occurring TCRs were grouped using DBSCAN, and TCRdist sequence similarity was added for clustering within HLA-allele-positive subsets. Co-occurrence clustering excluded repertoires with fewer than 30,000 or more than 120,000 public chains, plus five with anomalous nucleotide sharing. This is the immuneACCESS table as TCRdb keeps it, with only in-frame sequences that have V and J called. A part of the clones is gone; compared with another copy, unresolved V genes explain less than half, and the rest is unexplained. V and J calls and clone size come straight from that table; D and trimming were deduced from the DNA. In this sample the table shows around 130,000 clones, approximately 85% of which occur a single time. Roughly 1.8% of the sample goes to the ten largest clones.

Trimmed from V: 1 base; trimmed from J: 8 bases; junction bases lacking a gene match: 5. From cysteine to phenylalanine, the CDR3 is 15 amino acids long. Kept here is only the CDR3 DNA, which spans 45 bases and is read in frame from base 1. According to the germline V gene, CDR1 reads SGHRS and CDR2 reads YFSETQ. The sequence joins TRBV5-1 to TRBJ1-4; 10 junctional bases match TRBD1. The sequence derives from a boy younger than 18 in good health and CMV-seronegative. Sequencing was done on a sample of PBMCs. The CDR3 has the sequence CASSLTGTGVEKLFF. The DNA is TGCGCCAGCAGCTTGACCGGGACAGGGGTAGAAAAACTGTTTTTT.